Shown below are 16 T cell receptor beta chains from a single sample sequenced in a study of identical twins. Each CDR3 protein is one row after TCRdb ran MiXCR on the 5' RACE reads. In the table there are around 690,000 distinct CDR3 sequences, about 20% of which are singletons. These data were likewise used in another study, on T cells expressing NK-cell markers.

Sequencing was performed on PBMCs. These TCRs come from a woman aged 18-35 years in good health.

The chain recombines TRBV20-1 with TRBJ2-5; 12 nucleotides align to TRBD2. The CDR3 length is 14 residues. V gave up 5 bases and J gave up 4 bases; unmatched junction bases: 5. Germline-derived CDR1 and CDR2 are DFQATT and SNEGSKA (reference sequence). DNA of the CDR3: TGCAGTGCTGTCCCGGGACTAGCGGGAGAGACCCAGTACTTC. Amino acids: CSAVPGLAGETQYF.

This clonotype turned up a few times. V is TRBV29-1 and J is TRBJ2-5; D possibly corresponds to TRBD2 (5 bases). The CDR3 sequence is 15 residues long. Trimming pared 3 bases from V and 1 base from J, leaving 15 bases between. The V gene's germline CDR1 is SQVTM and CDR2 ANQGSEA. The CDR3 spells CSVDGGEKIQETQYF. The CDR3 region has the DNA TGCAGCGTTGACGGAGGCGAGAAAATCCAAGAGACCCAGTACTTC.

The V gene is TRBV5-1, the J gene TRBJ2-6, with D hard to call. The CDR3 contains 17 residues. The germline V gene has CDR1 SGHRS and CDR2 YFSETQ. V was shortened by 0 bases and J by 0 bases, with 10 bases between the two germline ends. CDR3 region: CASSLASRSSGANVLTF. The CDR3 DNA reads as TGCGCCAGCAGCTTGGCCTCTCGGAGCTCTGGGGCCAACGTCCTGACTTTC.

This clonotype has only a few counts. The chain recombines TRBV5-1 with TRBJ2-7, with a possible D match to TRBD2 (5 bases). V lost 2 bases, J lost 3 bases, and 15 bases lay in between. In germline, CDR1 is SGHRS, CDR2 YFSETQ. This CDR3 has 15 residues. CDR3 coding DNA: TGCGCCAGCAGCTTTTCCAGCGGAGCGCACTACGAGCAGTACTTC. This encodes CASSFSSGAHYEQYF.

V and J are TRBV29-1 and TRBJ1-4; no clear D. Germline CDR1 and CDR2: SQVTM and ANQGSEA. The CDR3 has 12 amino acids. CDR3 region: CSHRGPNEKLFF. The CDR3 bases are TGCAGTCACCGGGGTCCCAATGAAAAACTGTTTTTT.

The chain employs TRBV6-5 and TRBJ2-5, with D hard to call. Trimming removed 4 bases from V and 3 bases from J, with 9 bases in between. CDR1 and CDR2 (germline): MNHEY, SVGAGI. The CDR3 runs to 13 residues. The CDR3 coding sequence is TGTGCCAGCAGTTGGAATGTTGAAGAGACCCAGTACTTC. Residues: CASSWNVEETQYF.

This clonotype came up many times. The chain employs TRBV20-1 and TRBJ1-2; tentative D call: TRBD1 (5 bases). This CDR3 region has 12 residues. Germline CDR1 reads DFQATT; CDR2 reads SNEGSKA (reference sequence). Trimming shortened V by 3 bases and J by 7 bases, and 12 bases separated the two germline ends. CDR3 nucleotides: TGCAGTGCTAGCGGCCGGAGGGGTGGCTACACCTTC. This encodes CSASGRRGGYTF.

This clonotype was seen more than once but under ten times. This chain connects TRBV27 to TRBJ2-4; 7 nucleotides align to TRBD2. The CDR3 loop spans 14 amino acids. CDR1 MNHEY and CDR2 SMNVEV come from the germline V gene (reference sequence). Losses at the gene ends were 4 bases for V and 3 bases for J; bases not matched to a gene: 3. CDR3 nucleotides: TGTGCCAGCAGTTCGCTAGCGGTCAAAAACATTCAGTACTTC. Protein sequence: CASSSLAVKNIQYF.

At least ten counts were recorded for this clonotype. This rearrangement joins TRBV29-1 to TRBJ2-3; 12 bases line up with TRBD2. Germline V gene lookup returns CDR1 SQVTM and CDR2 ANQGSEA. This CDR3 spans 12 amino acids. V was pared by 5 bases and J by 6 bases, with 0 bases of the junction left unmatched. The CDR3 sequence: CSVLAGGDTQYF. As DNA, the CDR3 is TGCAGCGTTCTAGCGGGAGGGGATACGCAGTATTTT.

The rearrangement joins TRBV11-1 to TRBJ2-6; 11 bases fit TRBD2. The germline V gene encodes CDR1 SGHAT and CDR2 FQDESV (reference sequence). The trim removed 5 bases at V and 2 bases at J, leaving 8 bases unmatched. The CDR3 totals 18 residues. CDR3 sequence reads: CASSTVLAGVPGANVLTF. Here the CDR3 DNA reads TGTGCCAGCAGCACCGTACTAGCGGGAGTTCCTGGGGCCAACGTCCTGACTTTC.

This chain links TRBV29-1 with TRBJ1-2, with a possible D match to TRBD1 (5 bases). This CDR3 has 12 amino acids. V lost 4 bases and J lost 8, with 14 bases in between. Germline-derived CDR1 and CDR2 are SQVTM and ANQGSEA. The CDR3 loop is CSVVGQGNGYTF. DNA of the CDR3: TGCAGCGTTGTAGGTCAGGGTAACGGCTACACCTTC.

V is TRBV5-1 and J is TRBJ2-5, with D possibly being TRBD1 (5 bases). This CDR3 comprises 15 residues. Per the germline V gene, CDR1 is SGHRS and CDR2 is YFSETQ. Trimming removed 1 base at V and 2 bases at J, with 12 bases between. The CDR3 DNA sequence: TGCGCCAGCAGCTTGCCCCAGGGTTCACAAGAGACCCAGTACTTC. This encodes CASSLPQGSQETQYF. Complete variable domain (other parts from reference TRBV5-1 and TRBJ2-5): KAGVTQTPRYLIKTRGQQVTLSCSPISGHRSVSWYQQTPGQGLQFLFEYFSETQRNKGNFPGRFSGRQFSNSRSEMNVSTLELGDSALYLCASSLPQGSQETQYFGPGTRLLVL.

V is TRBV4-3 and J is TRBJ1-2; TRBD1 is a possible D gene (6 bases). V lost 0 bases and J 1 base, leaving 9 bases between the germline ends. The germline gives CDR1 LGHNA, CDR2 YSLEER. This CDR3 spans 15 amino acids. In DNA form, the CDR3 reads TGCGCCAGCAGCCAAGAGGGGGCCCTTAACTATGGCTACACCTTC. Protein product: CASSQEGALNYGYTF.

This clonotype was picked up many times. The rearrangement links TRBV29-1 to TRBJ2-1; unclear D gene. This CDR3 is 12 amino acids long. The V gene lost 1 base and the J gene lost 6 bases, with 7 bases spanning the gap. CDR1 is SQVTM and CDR2 is ANQGSEA in the germline V gene. CDR3 residues: CSVEVLSNEQFF. The CDR3 region has the DNA TGCAGCGTTGAAGTTCTGAGCAATGAGCAGTTCTTC.

This clonotype was seen more than once but under ten times. The rearrangement joins TRBV7-2 to TRBJ1-5; D is undetermined. Germline-derived CDR1 and CDR2 are SGHTA and FQGNSA. The germline V and J ends were trimmed by 5 bases and 4 bases, with 6 bases remaining between them. The CDR3 extends over 12 amino acids. The CDR3 nucleotides are TGTGCCAGCAGCAAATTGAATCAGCCCCAGCATTTT. Its protein product is CASSKLNQPQHF.

The chain employs TRBV5-8 and TRBJ1-1; D ambiguous. CDR1 and CDR2 from the germline V gene are SGHTS and YDEGEE. V lost 0 bases and J 6 bases, leaving 9 bases between the germline ends. The CDR3 contains 13 residues. The CDR3 DNA reads TGTGCCAGCAGCTTGGCCTGGCAGCCTGAAGCTTTCTTT. Translated: CASSLAWQPEAFF.